This is a list of T cell receptor beta chains from one sample in a study of T cell responses to AZD1222 COVID-19 vaccine. Only in-frame clones appear in the TCRdb table, and some are missing; sequencing was by immunoSEQ multiplex PCR. The sample has 150,000 or so clones, about nine tenths seen once. The sequencing here drew on peripheral blood, taken on day 0 of AZD1222 vaccination. These receptors all stem from an adult in good health. The CDR3 runs from the conserved cysteine through the conserved F or W. Fields, in order: V gene, clone size, CDR3 protein. Size is omitted from some rows. Given values are once, few, many or a class for expanded clones.

TRBV5-8	-	CASSLRQGDQPQHF
TRBV3-1/TRBV3-2	-	CASGPGTVGNTQYF
TRBV7-2	-	CASSLGTGNQPQHF
TRBV5-1	few	CASSLNRGGTGELFF
TRBV2	-	CASVLLLGNTEAFF
TRBV5-1	-	CASSLTEAQPQHF
TRBV11-3	-	CASSSTSGVTDTQYF
TRBV24-1	-	CATWAGRYGYTF
TRBV6-5	-	CASSYSGPALSYEQYF
TRBV9	once	CASSVTTAAGSPLHF
TRBV5-8	-	CASSYIFGTGVKQTQYF
TRBV6-1	-	CASSEAHVGGNTIYF
TRBV27	-	CATPIDRGPDEQYF
TRBV7-8	-	CASSLNNYGYTF
TRBV18	-	CASSRFVTQSSYEQYF
TRBV4-1	-	CASSQDSVRLGGYTF
TRBV13	once	CASSLPGLAGGNEQFF
TRBV7-9	once	CASTLLTSGGGQETQYF
TRBV18	-	CASSPTDLTPSSEAFF
TRBV28	-	CASSYDHSNQPQHF
TRBV2	few	CASKRRDYSTDTQYF
TRBV4-1	-	CASSQDDGHRGYGYTF
TRBV2	once	CASSAAGGLNEKLFF
TRBV6-1	-	CASSEGIRGDTGGYTF
TRBV28	-	CASTTTLGTGRAFF
TRBV28	-	CASILGGTNQPQHF
TRBV19	-	CASSVTVTQPQHF